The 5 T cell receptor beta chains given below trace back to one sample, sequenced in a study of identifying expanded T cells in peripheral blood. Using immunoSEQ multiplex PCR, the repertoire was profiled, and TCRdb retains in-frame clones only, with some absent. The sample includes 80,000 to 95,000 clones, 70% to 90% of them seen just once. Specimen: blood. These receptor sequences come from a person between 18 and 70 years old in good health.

The DNA for the CDR3 is TGTGCCAGCAGCGCGACGGGTGGGTCCTACGAGCAGTACTTC. The encoded protein is CASSATGGSYEQYF. The rearrangement joins TRBV7-3 to TRBJ2-7; D not certain. V was pared by 5 bases and J by 1 base, with 12 bases between. Germline-derived CDR1 and CDR2 are SGHTA and FQGTGA. The CDR3 has 14 amino acids.

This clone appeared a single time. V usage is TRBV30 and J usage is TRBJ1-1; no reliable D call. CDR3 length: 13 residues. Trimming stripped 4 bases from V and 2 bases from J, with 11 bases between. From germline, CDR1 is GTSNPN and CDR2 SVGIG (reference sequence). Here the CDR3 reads CAWTPRQNTEAFF. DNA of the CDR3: TGTGCCTGGACCCCCCGGCAAAACACTGAAGCTTTCTTT.

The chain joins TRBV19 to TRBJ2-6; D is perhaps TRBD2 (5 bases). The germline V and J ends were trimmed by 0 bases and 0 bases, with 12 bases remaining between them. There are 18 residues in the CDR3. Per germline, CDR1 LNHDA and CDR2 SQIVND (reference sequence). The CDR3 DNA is TGTGCCAGTAGTATAGATCGGGTGGGGAGCTCTGGGGCCAACGTCCTGACTTTC. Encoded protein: CASSIDRVGSSGANVLTF.

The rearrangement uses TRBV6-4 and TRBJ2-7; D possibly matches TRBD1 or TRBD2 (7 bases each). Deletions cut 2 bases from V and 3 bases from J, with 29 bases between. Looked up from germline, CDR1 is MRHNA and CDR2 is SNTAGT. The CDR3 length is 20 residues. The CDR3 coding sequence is TGTGCCAGCAGTGACGCGAAACCTACCCAGGGGGGGGCCCCCGACTACGAGCAGTACTTC. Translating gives CASSDAKPTQGGAPDYEQYF.

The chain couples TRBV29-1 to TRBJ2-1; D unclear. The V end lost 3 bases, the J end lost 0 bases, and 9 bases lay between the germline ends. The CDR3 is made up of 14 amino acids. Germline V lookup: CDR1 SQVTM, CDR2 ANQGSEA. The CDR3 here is CSVDAASSYNEQFF. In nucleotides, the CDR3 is TGCAGCGTTGACGCCGCTAGCTCCTACAATGAGCAGTTCTTC.